The T cell receptor beta chain under discussion was sequenced for a study of follicular helper T cells after annual influenza vaccination. Using immunoSEQ multiplex PCR, the repertoire was profiled, and TCRdb retains in-frame clones only, with some absent. This table has several thousand clones, roughly 82% appearing once. This sample's time point: 2015-2016 season, pre-vaccination. ICOS+CD38+ and ICOS-CD38- fractions were sorted from non-naive CD4+CXCR5+PD-1+ cells. The germline V gene encodes CDR1 SQVTM and CDR2 ANQGSEA. J gave up 5 bases and V 4 bases, and 8 bases lay outside the gene matches. The CDR3 contains 15 residues. Whole-study results and caveats: ICOS+CD38+ cTfh clonality tracked population frequency, and its change tracked circulating plasmablast change.

Turning to this clone: Its antigen is undetermined.

The specimen was CXCR5+ CD38- circulating T follicular helper cells from blood, collected on the day of influenza vaccination. Described subset: circulating Tfh, non-naive CD4+CXCR5+PD-1+ (ICOS+CD38+ or ICOS-CD38-). The chain recombines TRBV29-1 with TRBJ2-2; 9 bases are a match to TRBD2. The sequence was obtained from an adult who received the influenza vaccine. CDR3: CSVGLAGDITGELFF. The CDR3 DNA reads TGCAGCGTTGGGTTAGCGGGAGATATAACCGGGGAGCTGTTTTTT.